One and the same sample provided the 27 T cell receptor beta chains below, sequenced in a study of OX40 agonist ivuxolimab in advanced cancers. The assay was immunoSEQ multiplex PCR, and TCRdb's table has in-frame clones only and misses some. Of more than 20,000 clones listed, 80% to 90% are singletons. Sequencing used CD4+ or CD8+ T cells sorted from blood, obtained in a trial of the OX40 agonist ivuxolimab. Source of these receptors: an adult with an advanced solid tumor such as melanoma, head and neck, liver or kidney cancer.

This clone was picked up one time. The chain couples TRBV19 to TRBJ1-2; the match to TRBD1 covers 9 bases. CDR3 length: 13 residues. Per the germline V gene, CDR1 is LNHDA and CDR2 is SQIVND (reference sequence). Trimming removed 6 bases from V and 7 bases from J; junction bases left unmatched: 6. CDR3 amino acids: CASRMTGGSGYTF. Written as DNA, the CDR3 is TGTGCCAGTAGGATGACAGGGGGTAGTGGCTACACCTTC. Looking up the rest from reference TRBV19 and TRBJ1-2 gives the full variable domain: DGGITQSPKYLFRKEGQNVTLSCEQNLNHDAMYWYRQDPGQGLRLIYYSQIVNDFQKGDIAEGYSVSREKKESFPLTVTSAQKNPTAFYLCASRMTGGSGYTFGSGTRLTVV.

This clone was found once. V gene TRBV7-8 combines with J gene TRBJ2-5; 7 bases map to TRBD2. J lost 2 bases, V lost 4 bases, and 16 bases had no gene match. Per germline, CDR1 SGHVS and CDR2 FQNEAQ. This CDR3 region has 18 residues. Here the CDR3 reads CASSSPGTSRGKQETQYF. DNA for the CDR3: TGTGCCAGCAGCTCCCCCGGGACTTCGCGGGGGAAACAAGAGACCCAGTACTTC.

The table lists this clone with a few counts. Other DNA variants within this sample encode the same CDR3. The chain couples TRBV6-5 to TRBJ1-1; TRBD1 might be the D (6 bases). Germline V lookup: CDR1 MNHEY, CDR2 SVGAGI. CDR3 size: 14 residues. V lost 2 bases, J lost 3 bases, and 10 bases lay in between. The CDR3 region has the DNA TGTGCCAGCAGTTACAAGACAGGTTACACTGAAGCTTTCTTT. Protein sequence: CASSYKTGYTEAFF.

The chain recombines TRBV4-1 with TRBJ2-1, with a weak D call TRBD1 (6 bases). Per germline, CDR1 MGHRA and CDR2 YSYEKL. Deletions cut 5 bases from V and 5 bases from J, with 25 bases between. The CDR3 is 18 residues long. CDR3 region: CASSSRLGVGGRDNEQFF. The CDR3 DNA is TGCGCCAGCAGCTCACGTCTAGGTGTAGGGGGTCGGGACAATGAGCAGTTCTTC.

The chain carries TRBV6-9 and TRBJ1-2; D unresolved. Germline CDR1 and CDR2: MNHGY and SVAAGI. The CDR3 covers 14 residues. The ends were cut back, 6 bases at V and 4 bases at J, with 15 bases in the middle. The CDR3 region has the DNA TGTGCCAGCAGCTCCGTGAACGTTTCCTATGGCTACACCTTC. It codes for CASSSVNVSYGYTF.

With respect to this clone: Other DNA variants within this sample encode the same CDR3. The chain recombines TRBV5-1 with TRBJ2-5, with no clear D. Germline assignment: CDR1 SGHRS and CDR2 YFSETQ. V was trimmed by 2 bases and J by 5 bases, leaving 4 bases between them. This CDR3 has 11 residues. The CDR3 DNA follows: TGCGCCAGCAGCTTCGGTGAGACCCAGTACTTC. Translated, it gives CASSFGETQYF.

The V call is TRBV4-3, the J call TRBJ2-1; 8 nucleotides match TRBD2. The CDR3 is 15 amino acids. With V trimmed by 1 base and J by 7 bases, 6 bases remained unmatched. Germline V gene data show CDR1 as LGHNA and CDR2 as YSLEER. The CDR3 region has the DNA TGCGCCAGCAGCCAAGGAGATAGCGGGAAAAATGAGCAGTTCTTC. Its protein is CASSQGDSGKNEQFF.

V usage is TRBV7-9 and J usage is TRBJ1-4; no clear D. Deletions cut 5 bases from V and 4 bases from J, with 8 bases between. Germline lookup yields CDR1 SEHNR and CDR2 FQNEAQ (reference sequence). This CDR3 has 13 residues. CDR3 residues: CASSPPGNEKLFF. The CDR3 DNA reads as TGTGCCAGCAGCCCCCCCGGTAATGAAAAACTGTTTTTT.

The V gene is TRBV14, the J gene TRBJ2-3; possible D gene TRBD2, 6 bases. V lost 0 bases and J lost 3, with 10 bases in between. This CDR3 spans 15 amino acids. Germline V gene sequence: CDR1 SGHDN, CDR2 FVKESK. The CDR3 is CASSQDAGRTDTQYF. DNA for the CDR3: TGTGCCAGCAGCCAAGATGCGGGGCGGACAGATACGCAGTATTTT.

The chain uses TRBV7-3 and TRBJ2-7; 11 nucleotides match TRBD1. The CDR3 contains 16 residues. Germline V CDR1 and CDR2: SGHTA, FQGTGA. After removal of 7 bases from V and 3 bases from J, the junction contained 11 bases not matched to a gene. DNA of the CDR3: TGTGCCAGCACCTTCCCCGGACAGGGGGCCCACTACGAGCAGTACTTC. Its protein is CASTFPGQGAHYEQYF. Complete variable domain (other parts from reference TRBV7-3 and TRBJ2-7): GAGVSQTPSNKVTEKGKYVELRCDPISGHTALYWYRQSLGQGPEFLIYFQGTGAADDSGLPNDRFFAVRPEGSVSTLKIQRTERGDSAVYLCASTFPGQGAHYEQYFGPGTRLTVT.

J is TRBJ2-1 and V is TRBV28; D might be TRBD2 (5 bases). Deletions cut 7 bases from V and 3 bases from J, with 19 bases between. The CDR3 is 16 amino acids. Germline CDR1 MDHEN, CDR2 SYDVKM. This chain's CDR3 is CASIKFPLGVYNEQFF. The CDR3 region has the DNA TGTGCCAGCATAAAATTTCCCCTCGGGGTCTACAATGAGCAGTTCTTC.

The CDR3 coding sequence is TGTGCCAGCAGCATGCCGGACAGGGGGCAGGGTAGCGGGGTCTACGAGCAGTACTTC. The encoded protein is CASSMPDRGQGSGVYEQYF. The chain uses TRBV7-9 and TRBJ2-7; 11 bases map to TRBD1. V was pared by 5 bases and J by 3 bases, with 18 bases of the junction left unmatched. CDR1 is SEHNR, CDR2 FQNEAQ, per germline (reference sequence). The CDR3 has 19 amino acids.

The J gene is TRBJ1-4, the V gene TRBV11-2, with 7 positions matching TRBD1. Germline values: CDR1 SGHAT, CDR2 FQNNGV. V lost 1 base, J lost 5 bases, and 1 base stayed unmatched. CDR3 length: 14 residues. The CDR3 coding sequence is TGTGCCAGCAGCTTAGGACAGGGCAATGAAAAACTGTTTTTT. It specifies CASSLGQGNEKLFF.

V is TRBV7-9 and J is TRBJ2-7; D is perhaps TRBD1 or TRBD2 (5 bases each). The CDR3 loop spans 13 amino acids. Germline V gene sequence: CDR1 SEHNR, CDR2 FQNEAQ (reference sequence). V lost 3 bases and J 2 bases, leaving 8 bases between the germline ends. DNA of the CDR3: TGTGCCAGCAGCTTCGGGACGGCCTACGAGCAGTACTTC. This codes for CASSFGTAYEQYF.

This clone was picked up one time. The chain has TRBV4-3 and TRBJ1-1; no definite D call. V was trimmed by 4 bases and J by 0 bases, leaving 12 bases between them. This CDR3 has 15 amino acids. CDR1 LGHNA and CDR2 YSLEER come from the germline V gene. The CDR3 region has the DNA TGCGCCAGCAGCCCCAGCCTAAAAATGAACACTGAAGCTTTCTTT. This sequence encodes CASSPSLKMNTEAFF.

The chain has TRBV4-1 and TRBJ2-5; the D is unclear. Per the germline V gene, CDR1 is MGHRA and CDR2 is YSYEKL. Trimming stripped 4 bases from V and 4 bases from J, with 10 bases between. The CDR3 is made up of 13 amino acids. CDR3 nucleotides: TGCGCCAGCAGCCTCTTTCGAGCAGAGACCCAGTACTTC. This sequence encodes CASSLFRAETQYF.

The chain couples TRBV5-4 to TRBJ1-4; D gene unclear. Trimming removed 4 bases from V and 8 bases from J, with 6 bases in between. CDR3 length equals 11 residues. The germline CDR1 and CDR2 sequences are SGHNT and YYREEE (reference sequence). DNA for the CDR3: TGTGCCAGCAGCCTCCCAGAAAAACTGTTTTTT. Residues: CASSLPEKLFF.

V gene TRBV18 combines with J gene TRBJ1-1; 8 bases align to TRBD1. J was trimmed by 1 base and V by 4 bases; bases with no gene match: 8. Germline V gene data show CDR1 as KGHSH and CDR2 as LQKENI. The CDR3 runs to 16 residues. The DNA for the CDR3 is TGTGCCAGCTCACTGATACAGGGGGATTGGAACACTGAAGCTTTCTTT. Protein: CASSLIQGDWNTEAFF. The full variable domain, completed using reference TRBV18 and TRBJ1-1, is NAGVMQNPRHLVRRRGQEARLRCSPMKGHSHVYWYRQLPEEGLKFMVYLQKENIIDESGMPKERFSAEFPKEGPSILRIQQVVRGDSAAYFCASSLIQGDWNTEAFFGQGTRLTVV.

The chain has TRBV27 and TRBJ2-7; unclear D gene. V was cut by 5 bases and J by 7 bases, with 9 bases left in between. This CDR3 comprises 11 residues. Germline V gene data show CDR1 as MNHEY and CDR2 as SMNVEV (reference sequence). DNA of the CDR3: TGTGCCAGCAGTCACTTGCGAGAGCAGTACTTC. The encoded protein is CASSHLREQYF.

This chain connects TRBV6-5 to TRBJ1-1; D is ambiguous. The germline CDR1 and CDR2 sequences are MNHEY and SVGAGI. V was clipped by 6 bases and J by 0 bases, with 2 bases between them. CDR3 length: 11 amino acids. CDR3 in amino acids: CASRMNTEAFF. In DNA form, the CDR3 reads TGTGCCAGCAGAATGAACACTGAAGCTTTCTTT.

For the CDR3, the DNA is TGTGCCAGTAGTAAGGGACAGGGGATGGAGCCCCAGCATTTT. It translates to CASSKGQGMEPQHF. J is TRBJ1-5 and V is TRBV19; 10 bases map to TRBD1. V lost 4 bases and J lost 8; bases outside the gene matches: 5. Germline loops: CDR1 LNHDA, CDR2 SQIVND (reference sequence). The CDR3 has 14 residues.

The V gene is TRBV6-6, the J gene TRBJ2-1, with D possibly being TRBD1 (6 bases). The CDR3 extends over 14 amino acids. Germline V gene sequence: CDR1 MNHNY, CDR2 SVGAGI (reference sequence). The V gene lost 6 bases and the J gene lost 2 bases, with 11 bases spanning the gap. The CDR3 DNA sequence: TGTGCCAGCAGCCCGACAGGCCCCTACAATGAGCAGTTCTTC. Translating gives CASSPTGPYNEQFF.

This clone was observed a few times. The chain carries TRBV5-5 and TRBJ1-1; 7 nucleotides line up with TRBD1. Germline V gene sequence: CDR1 SGHKS, CDR2 YYEKEE (reference sequence). V lost 1 base and J lost 8; bases outside the gene matches: 2. The CDR3 length is 12 residues. CDR3 DNA: TGTGCCAGCAGCTTGCAGGACAGGGAAGCTTTCTTT. This gives the protein CASSLQDREAFF. The full variable domain, rest sourced from reference TRBV5-5 and TRBJ1-1, is DAGVTQSPTHLIKTRGQQVTLRCSPISGHKSVSWYQQVLGQGPQFIFQYYEKEERGRGNFPDRFSARQFPNYSSELNVNALLLGDSALYLCASSLQDREAFFGQGTRLTVV.

The chain links TRBV27 to TRBJ1-1; no definite D call. The CDR3 totals 15 residues. Trimming stripped 2 bases from V and 0 bases from J, with 10 bases between. The germline V gene encodes CDR1 MNHEY and CDR2 SMNVEV (reference sequence). The CDR3 protein is CASSLNPGLNTEAFF. The CDR3 nucleotides read TGTGCCAGCAGTTTAAATCCGGGCCTGAACACTGAAGCTTTCTTT.

This clone was counted only a few times. The gene calls are TRBV27 and TRBJ1-5, with D possibly TRBD1 on 5 matching bases. V was pared by 3 bases and J by 6 bases, with 12 bases between. Germline CDR1 MNHEY, CDR2 SMNVEV (reference sequence). CDR3 size: 14 residues. As DNA, the CDR3 is TGTGCCAGCAGTTTTTCCGGGGGGATTCAGCCCCAGCATTTT. The encoded protein is CASSFSGGIQPQHF.

This chain uses TRBV15 with TRBJ2-1; TRBD1 is a possible D gene (6 bases). This CDR3 has 16 amino acids. Trimming took 2 bases from V and 0 from J, leaving 11 bases between them. Germline V lookup: CDR1 LNHNV, CDR2 YYDKDF (reference sequence). CDR3 bases: TGTGCCACCAGCAGAATTACAGGGAGCTCCTACAATGAGCAGTTCTTC. Amino acids: CATSRITGSSYNEQFF.

V gene TRBV15 combines with J gene TRBJ1-2; a possible D gene is TRBD1 (5 bases). This CDR3 is built from 12 residues. Trimming shortened V by 8 bases and J by 4 bases, and 11 bases separated the two germline ends. Germline CDR1 and CDR2: LNHNV and YYDKDF (reference sequence). As DNA, the CDR3 is TGTGCCACCGCAGGAGGGGTCTATGGCTACACCTTC. It codes for CATAGGVYGYTF. Together with reference TRBV15 and TRBJ1-2, the CDR3 gives the full variable domain: DAMVIQNPRYQVTQFGKPVTLSCSQTLNHNVMYWYQQKSSQAPKLLFHYYDKDFNNEADTPDNFQSRRPNTSFCFLDIRSPGLGDTAMYLCATAGGVYGYTFGSGTRLTVV.